This paragraph covers one T cell receptor (beta chain) sequence. As yet, its antigen is unknown. This record belongs to a study of cytomegalovirus exposure and HLA in healthy donors. Study-level results: According to an earlier analysis, most TCR beta V segments yielded productive rearrangements about 87% or about 30% of the time. A few CMV-associated chains were confirmed in vitro to be specific for CMV antigens.

It was with 60 Vbeta and 13 Jbeta primers that the PCR ran. As processed by the authors: In a later analysis, of around 83 million unique beta chains, 9 million to 11 million appeared in at least two donors. Generated by immunoSEQ multiplex PCR, the TCRdb table keeps only in-frame clones and is missing some. The V and J calls and clone size are taken from that table; D and trimming were inferred from the DNA. The table has tens of thousands of clones, approximately 74% seen once. What was sequenced was PBMCs. The TCR comes from a woman aged 25-40 years in good health and CMV-seropositive.

DNA for the CDR3: TGCGCCAGCAGGGAAGGGACAACCCCTGACTCCTACAATGAGCAGTTCTTC. The encoded protein is CASREGTTPDSYNEQFF. V usage is TRBV5-1 and J usage is TRBJ2-1, with TRBD1 as a possible D gene (6 bases). This CDR3 is 17 amino acids long. Germline assignment: CDR1 SGHRS and CDR2 YFSETQ. V dropped 5 bases and J dropped 0 bases, with 18 bases sitting between them.